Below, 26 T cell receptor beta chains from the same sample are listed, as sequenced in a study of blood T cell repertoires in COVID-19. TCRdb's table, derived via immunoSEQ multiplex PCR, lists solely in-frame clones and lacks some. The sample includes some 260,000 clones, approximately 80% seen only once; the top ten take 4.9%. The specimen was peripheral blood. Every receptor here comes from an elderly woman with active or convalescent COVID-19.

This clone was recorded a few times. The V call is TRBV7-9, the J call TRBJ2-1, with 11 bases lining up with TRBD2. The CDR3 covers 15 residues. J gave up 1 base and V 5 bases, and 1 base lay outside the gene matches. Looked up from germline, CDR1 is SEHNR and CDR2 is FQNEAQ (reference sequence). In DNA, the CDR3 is TGTGCCAGCAGCGCTAGCGGGAGGTCCTACAATGAGCAGTTCTTC. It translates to CASSASGRSYNEQFF.

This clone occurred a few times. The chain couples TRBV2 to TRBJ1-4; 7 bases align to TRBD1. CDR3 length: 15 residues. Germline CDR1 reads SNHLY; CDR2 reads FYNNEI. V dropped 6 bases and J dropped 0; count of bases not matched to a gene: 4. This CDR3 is CASRTDRATNEKLFF. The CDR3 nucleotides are TGTGCCAGCAGGACCGACAGGGCAACTAATGAAAAACTGTTTTTT.

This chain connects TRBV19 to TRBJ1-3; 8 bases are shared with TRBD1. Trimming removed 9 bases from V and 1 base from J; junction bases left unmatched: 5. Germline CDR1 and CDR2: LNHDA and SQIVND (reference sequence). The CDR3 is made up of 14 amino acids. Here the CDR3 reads CASRQGRSGNTIYF. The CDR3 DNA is TGTGCCAGCCGACAGGGGCGATCTGGAAACACCATATATTTT.

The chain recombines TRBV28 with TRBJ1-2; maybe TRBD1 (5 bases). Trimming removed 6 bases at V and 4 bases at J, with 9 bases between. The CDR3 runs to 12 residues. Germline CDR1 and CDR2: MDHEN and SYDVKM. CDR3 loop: CASRETVYGYTF. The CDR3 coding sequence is TGTGCCAGCAGGGAGACAGTCTATGGCTACACCTTC.

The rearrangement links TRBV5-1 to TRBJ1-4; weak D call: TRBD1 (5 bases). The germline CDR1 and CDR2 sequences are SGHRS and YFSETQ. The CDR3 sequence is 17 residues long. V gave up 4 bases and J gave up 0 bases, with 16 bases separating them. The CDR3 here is CASSPGVYRPTNEKLFF. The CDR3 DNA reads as TGCGCCAGCAGCCCGGGGGTGTACAGACCAACTAATGAAAAACTGTTTTTT.

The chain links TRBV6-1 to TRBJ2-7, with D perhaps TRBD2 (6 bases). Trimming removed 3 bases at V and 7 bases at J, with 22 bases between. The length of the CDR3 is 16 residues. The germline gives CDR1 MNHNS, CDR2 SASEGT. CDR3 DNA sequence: TGTGCCAGCAGTGAGGTCGGGGTAGCGGCCCTGGGGGAGCAGTACTTC. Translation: CASSEVGVAALGEQYF.

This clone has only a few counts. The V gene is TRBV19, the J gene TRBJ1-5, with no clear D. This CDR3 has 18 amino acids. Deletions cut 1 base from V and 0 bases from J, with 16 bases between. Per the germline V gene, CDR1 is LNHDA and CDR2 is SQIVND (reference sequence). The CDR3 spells CASSIGRFLRDSNQPQHF. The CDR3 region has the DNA TGTGCCAGTAGTATAGGCAGGTTTCTTCGAGATAGCAATCAGCCCCAGCATTTT.

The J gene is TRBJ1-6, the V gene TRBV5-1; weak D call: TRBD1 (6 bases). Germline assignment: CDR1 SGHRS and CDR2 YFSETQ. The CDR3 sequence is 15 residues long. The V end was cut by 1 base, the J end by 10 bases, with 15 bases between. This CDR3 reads CASSLLQGATSPLHF. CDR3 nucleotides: TGCGCCAGCAGCTTGTTACAGGGAGCGACATCACCCCTCCACTTT.

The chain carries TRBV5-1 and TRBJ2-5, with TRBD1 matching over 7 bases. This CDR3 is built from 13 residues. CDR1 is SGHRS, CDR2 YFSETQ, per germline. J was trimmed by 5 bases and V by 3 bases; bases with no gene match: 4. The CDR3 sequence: CASSWGQSETQYF. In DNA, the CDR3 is TGCGCCAGCAGCTGGGGACAGTCGGAGACCCAGTACTTC.

Here the CDR3 DNA reads TGTGCCAGCAGCCAAGAGGGGGGTACCCCCGGAGTAGCTTTCTTT. Translating it yields CASSQEGGTPGVAFF. V is TRBV14 and J is TRBJ1-1, with D possibly being TRBD1 (5 bases). V was trimmed by 0 bases and J by 10 bases, leaving 18 bases between them. The CDR3 runs 15 residues. CDR1 and CDR2 from the germline V gene are SGHDN and FVKESK. The full variable domain, its missing parts supplied by reference TRBV14 and TRBJ1-1, is EAGVTQFPSHSVIEKGQTVTLRCDPISGHDNLYWYRRVMGKEIKFLLHFVKESKQDESGMPNNRFLAERTGGTYSTLKVQPAELEDSGVYFCASSQEGGTPGVAFFGQGTRLTVV.

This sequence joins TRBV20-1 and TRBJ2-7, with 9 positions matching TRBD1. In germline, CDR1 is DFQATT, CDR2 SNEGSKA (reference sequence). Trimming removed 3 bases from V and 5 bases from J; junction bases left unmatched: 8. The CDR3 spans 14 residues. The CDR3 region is CSASKGQGSNEQYF. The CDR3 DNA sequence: TGCAGTGCTAGTAAGGGACAGGGATCGAACGAGCAGTACTTC.

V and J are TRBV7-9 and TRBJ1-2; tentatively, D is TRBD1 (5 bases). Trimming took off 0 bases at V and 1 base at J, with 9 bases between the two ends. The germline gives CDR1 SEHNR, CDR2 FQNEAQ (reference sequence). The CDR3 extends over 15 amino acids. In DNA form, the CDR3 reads TGTGCCAGCAGCTTAGCGGGGGGAGTTAACTATGGCTACACCTTC. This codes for CASSLAGGVNYGYTF.

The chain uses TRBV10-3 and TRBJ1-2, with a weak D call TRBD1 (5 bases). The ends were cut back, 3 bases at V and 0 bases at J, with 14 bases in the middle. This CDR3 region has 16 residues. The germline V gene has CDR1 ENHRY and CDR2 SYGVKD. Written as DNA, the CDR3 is TGTGCCATCAGTGAAAGCGCGGGACTAGCTAACTATGGCTACACCTTC. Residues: CAISESAGLANYGYTF.

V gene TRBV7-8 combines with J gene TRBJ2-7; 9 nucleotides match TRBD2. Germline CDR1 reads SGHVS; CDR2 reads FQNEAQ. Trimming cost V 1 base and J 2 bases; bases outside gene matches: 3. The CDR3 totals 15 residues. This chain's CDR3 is CASSLGSSGTYEQYF. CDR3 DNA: TGTGCCAGCAGCTTAGGGTCTAGCGGGACCTACGAGCAGTACTTC.

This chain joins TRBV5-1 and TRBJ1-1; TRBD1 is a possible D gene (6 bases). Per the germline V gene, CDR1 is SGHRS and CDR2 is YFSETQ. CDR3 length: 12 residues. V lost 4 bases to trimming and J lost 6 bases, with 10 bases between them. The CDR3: CASSPTGPEAFF. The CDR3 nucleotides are TGCGCCAGCAGCCCCACAGGGCCTGAAGCTTTCTTT.

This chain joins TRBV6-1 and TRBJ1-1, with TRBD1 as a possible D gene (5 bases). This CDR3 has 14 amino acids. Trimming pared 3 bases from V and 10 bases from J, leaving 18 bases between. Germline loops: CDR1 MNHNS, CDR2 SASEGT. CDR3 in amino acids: CASSEALLDSGAFF. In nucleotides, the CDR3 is TGTGCCAGCAGTGAGGCACTACTCGACAGTGGAGCTTTCTTT.

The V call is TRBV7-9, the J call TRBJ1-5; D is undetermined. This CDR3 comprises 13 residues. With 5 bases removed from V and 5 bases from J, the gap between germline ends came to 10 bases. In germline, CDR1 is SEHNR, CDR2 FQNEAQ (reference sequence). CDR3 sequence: CASSKTGDQPQHF. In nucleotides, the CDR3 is TGTGCCAGCAGCAAGACTGGAGATCAGCCCCAGCATTTT.

The CDR3 sequence is CASSLSIAVSGTEAFF. The DNA of the CDR3 is TGTGCCAGCAGTTTATCGATCGCGGTATCGGGCACTGAAGCTTTCTTT. J is TRBJ1-1 and V is TRBV27; no definite D call. CDR3 size: 16 residues. V was pared by 0 bases and J by 4 bases, with 15 bases between. CDR1 MNHEY and CDR2 SMNVEV come from the germline V gene (reference sequence).

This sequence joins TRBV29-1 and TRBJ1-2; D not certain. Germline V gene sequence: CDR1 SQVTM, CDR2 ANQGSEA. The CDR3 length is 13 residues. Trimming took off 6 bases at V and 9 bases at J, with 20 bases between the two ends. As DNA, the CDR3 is TGCAGCGTCGGAGAAGTCGGTGCCGCAAGCTACACCTTC. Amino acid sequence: CSVGEVGAASYTF.

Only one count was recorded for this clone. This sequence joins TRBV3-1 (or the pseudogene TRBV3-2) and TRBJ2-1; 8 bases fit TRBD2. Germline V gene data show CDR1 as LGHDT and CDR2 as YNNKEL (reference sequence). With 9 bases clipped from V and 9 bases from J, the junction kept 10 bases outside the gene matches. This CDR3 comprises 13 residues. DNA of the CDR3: TGTGCCAGTAGGGTAGCGGGATCACTTGAGCAGTTCTTC. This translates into CASRVAGSLEQFF.

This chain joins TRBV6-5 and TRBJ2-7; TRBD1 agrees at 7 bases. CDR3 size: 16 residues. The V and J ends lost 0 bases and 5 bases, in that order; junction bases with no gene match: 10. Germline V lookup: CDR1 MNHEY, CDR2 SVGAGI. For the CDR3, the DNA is TGTGCCAGCAGTTACTCGAGGCCAGGGGGTACCCACGAGCAGTACTTC. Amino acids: CASSYSRPGGTHEQYF.

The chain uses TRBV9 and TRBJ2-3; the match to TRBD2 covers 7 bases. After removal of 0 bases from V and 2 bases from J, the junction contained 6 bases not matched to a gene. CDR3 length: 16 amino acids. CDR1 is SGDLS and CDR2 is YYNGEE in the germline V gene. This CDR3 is CASSVGAGETTDTQYF. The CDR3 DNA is TGTGCCAGCAGCGTAGGGGCGGGGGAAACCACAGATACGCAGTATTTT.

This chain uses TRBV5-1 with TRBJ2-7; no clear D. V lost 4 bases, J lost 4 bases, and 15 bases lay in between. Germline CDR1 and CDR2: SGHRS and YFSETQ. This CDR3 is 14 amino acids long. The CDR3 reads CASSATGGIYEQYF. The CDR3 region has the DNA TGCGCCAGCAGCGCAACCGGCGGCATTTACGAGCAGTACTTC.

CDR3 nucleotide sequence: TGCAGTGTACATATTGGCTATGGCTACACCTTC. The encoded protein is CSVHIGYGYTF. The J gene is TRBJ1-2, the V gene TRBV20-1; no clear D gene. Germline V gene sequence: CDR1 DFQATT, CDR2 SNEGSKA (reference sequence). CDR3 length equals 11 residues. V was cut by 7 bases and J by 4 bases, with 10 bases left in between.

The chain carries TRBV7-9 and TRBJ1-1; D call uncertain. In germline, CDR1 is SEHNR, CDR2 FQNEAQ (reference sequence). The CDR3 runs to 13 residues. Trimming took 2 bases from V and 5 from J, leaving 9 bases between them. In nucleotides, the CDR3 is TGTGCCAGCAGCTTAAGAGGGTGGACTGAAGCTTTCTTT. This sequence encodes CASSLRGWTEAFF.

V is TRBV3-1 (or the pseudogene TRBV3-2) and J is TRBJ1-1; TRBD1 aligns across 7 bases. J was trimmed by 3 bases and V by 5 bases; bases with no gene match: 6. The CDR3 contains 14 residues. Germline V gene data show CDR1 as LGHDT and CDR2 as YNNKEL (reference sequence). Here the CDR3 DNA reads TGTGCCAGCAGCTGGGCAGGGGGAGACACTGAAGCTTTCTTT. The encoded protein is CASSWAGGDTEAFF.